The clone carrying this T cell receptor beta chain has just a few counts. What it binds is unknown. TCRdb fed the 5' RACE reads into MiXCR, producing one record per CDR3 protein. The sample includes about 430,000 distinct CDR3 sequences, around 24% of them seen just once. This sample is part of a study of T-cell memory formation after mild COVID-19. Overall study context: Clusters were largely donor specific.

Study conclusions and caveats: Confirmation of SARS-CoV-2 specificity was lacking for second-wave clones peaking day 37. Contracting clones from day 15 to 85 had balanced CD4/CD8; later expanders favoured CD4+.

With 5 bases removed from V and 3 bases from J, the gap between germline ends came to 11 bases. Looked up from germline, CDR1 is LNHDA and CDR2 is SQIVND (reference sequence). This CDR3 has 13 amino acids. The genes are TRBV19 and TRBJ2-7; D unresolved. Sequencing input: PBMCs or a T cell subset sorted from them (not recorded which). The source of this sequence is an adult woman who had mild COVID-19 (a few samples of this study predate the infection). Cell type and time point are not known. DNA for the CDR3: TGTGCCAGTAGTCCTCCCGAGAGCTACGAGCAGTACTTC. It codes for CASSPPESYEQYF.